The rows below give T cell receptor beta chains drawn from one sample of a study of vaccination effects on CD4 cells after COVID-19. No antigen is known for these receptors. TCRdb's copy holds only in-frame clones and misses some; the assay was immunoSEQ multiplex PCR. There are approximately 15,000 clones in the sample; 76% occur only once, and 20% to 25% lies in the top ten. The sample in question was CD4+ T cells from PBMCs cultured with HCoV-NL63 spike peptides, obtained after COVID-19 vaccination. The receptor set was obtained from a human donor who had a prior SARS-CoV-2 infection. Both conserved end residues are part of each CDR3. A D gene is named only where the DNA matches it firmly. Only some rows state a clone size, as once, few, many or a class for expanded clones.

TRBV5-4	NA	TRBJ2-4	TRBD2	16	TGTGCCAGCACCACGGGGGGGGGACTAGCCAAAAACATTCAGTACTTC	CASTTGGGLAKNIQYF
TRBV7-2	NA	TRBJ2-2	NA	15	TGTGCCAGCAGCTTATTGCCAGGGAGGACCGGGGAGCTGTTTTTT	CASSLLPGRTGELFF
TRBV9	NA	TRBJ2-3	TRBD2	17	TGTGCCAGCAGCTCACAAGGGGCGGGAGGGCTACTAGATACGCAGTATTTT	CASSSQGAGGLLDTQYF
TRBV5-6	NA	TRBJ2-6	NA	15	TGTGCCAGCAGCTTGCCAGGCTCTGGGGCCAACGTCCTGACTTTC	CASSLPGSGANVLTF
TRBV20-1	medium-sized	TRBJ2-3	NA	11	TGCAGTGCCGGTTATGTCGATACGCAGTATTTT	CSAGYVDTQYF
TRBV12-5	NA	TRBJ2-3	NA	13	TGTGCTAGTGGTTTACGAGACACAGATACGCAGTATTTT	CASGLRDTDTQYF
TRBV10-3	NA	TRBJ1-1	TRBD1	15	TGTGCCATCAGTGGGTCACAGGGGGCGGAAGATGGGGCTACCTTT	CAISGSQGAEDGATF
TRBV12-5	NA	TRBJ2-1	NA	16	TGTGCTAGTGGTTACCGACTCCGGGACTCATACAATGAGCAGTTCTTC	CASGYRLRDSYNEQFF
TRBV19	NA	TRBJ2-7	NA	14	TGTGCCAGGCCTGCCTCGGGCCTCTCCTACGAGCAGTACTTC	CARPASGLSYEQYF
TRBV4-1	NA	TRBJ1-3	TRBD1	17	TGCGCCAGCAGCCAAGCCGCCCACAGGGGAGAAGGAAACACCATATATTTT	CASSQAAHRGEGNTIYF
TRBV4-1	NA	TRBJ2-5	NA	14	TGCGCCAGCAGCCAGGGCCCCTTGAAAGAGACCCAGTACTTC	CASSQGPLKETQYF
TRBV15	NA	TRBJ2-7	NA	14	TGTGCTACCAGCAGGGAAAGGGGGAACTACGAGCAGTACTTC	CATSRERGNYEQYF
TRBV4-2	NA	TRBJ2-1	TRBD2	18	TGTGCCAGCAGCCAAGGACTAGCGGGGGCCGTTTCGCACAATGAGCAGTTCTTC	CASSQGLAGAVSHNEQFF
TRBV19	NA	TRBJ1-6	NA	11	TGTGCCAGTTCCGGCCCAGGAGCCCTCCACTTT	CASSGPGALHF
TRBV5-1	NA	TRBJ2-1	TRBD2	13	TGCGCCAGCTCTAGAGCGGGGACGAATGAGCAGTTCTTC	CASSRAGTNEQFF
TRBV12-3/TRBV12-4	NA	TRBJ1-2	NA	13	TGTGCCAGCAGCGGCGGACAGTTCTATGGCTACACCTTC	CASSGGQFYGYTF
TRBV19	once	TRBJ1-2	NA	14	TGTGCCAGTTCTCCCCTAGGGGGAACTTATGGCTACACCTTC	CASSPLGGTYGYTF
TRBV10-1	NA	TRBJ1-2	NA	13	TGCGCCAGCAGTGAAGGTGGGGGTTGTGGCTACACCTTC	CASSEGGGCGYTF
TRBV2	NA	TRBJ2-3	TRBD2	14	TGTGCCAGCATTAGGACTAGCGTGACAGATACGCAGTATTTT	CASIRTSVTDTQYF
TRBV2	large	TRBJ1-2	NA	12	TGTGCCAGCAGGGCACACTTCTATGGCTACACCTTC	CASRAHFYGYTF
TRBV3-1/TRBV3-2	few	TRBJ2-5	NA	13	TGTGCCAGCAGCCAGCGGGGTCGCGGGACCCAGTACTTC	CASSQRGRGTQYF
TRBV7-9	NA	TRBJ1-3	NA	15	TGTGCCAGCAGCCTGGTGGTGGCAGTAGGAAACACCATATATTTT	CASSLVVAVGNTIYF
TRBV6-5	NA	TRBJ2-2	NA	13	TGTGCCAGCAGCATGGACCAAACCGGGGAGCTGTTTTTT	CASSMDQTGELFF
TRBV9	NA	TRBJ2-7	NA	11	TGTGCCAGCGGGAGTGTCGGACTACCACACTTC	CASGSVGLPHF
TRBV7-7	NA	TRBJ2-2	NA	15	TGTGCTAGCAGCCCCTACAGGGTGAACACCGGGGAGCTGTTTTTT	CASSPYRVNTGELFF
TRBV5-4	NA	TRBJ2-2	NA	13	TGTGCCAGCAGCTTGTCTGTGGGCGGGGAGCTGTTTTTT	CASSLSVGGELFF
TRBV10-3	once	TRBJ1-5	NA	14	TGTGCCATCAGTGAAGAGACCCTCAATCAGCCCCAGCATTTT	CAISEETLNQPQHF
TRBV6-1	NA	TRBJ1-1	NA	15	TGTGCCAGCAGTGAAGGAGGCAGCTTGGGCACTGAAGCTTTCTTT	CASSEGGSLGTEAFF
TRBV10-3	NA	TRBJ2-1	TRBD2	15	TGTGCCACCACTTTTTTCCGCGGGAGTCACAATGAGCAGTTCTTC	CATTFFRGSHNEQFF
TRBV2	once	TRBJ2-1	TRBD2	12	TGTGCCAGCAGTCGGACTAGCGGAGAGCAGTTCTTC	CASSRTSGEQFF
TRBV6-2/TRBV6-3	NA	TRBJ1-1	TRBD1	16	TGTGCCAGCAGTTACTCCACAGGGGGCATAAGCACTGAAGCTTTCTTT	CASSYSTGGISTEAFF
TRBV5-1	few	TRBJ2-7	TRBD1	16	TGCGCCAGCAGCATTACCTGGGACAGAGGGATCTACGAGCAGTACTTC	CASSITWDRGIYEQYF
TRBV30	NA	TRBJ1-1	NA	11	TGTGCCTGGTCTTTCAACCGGGGTGCTTTCTTT	CAWSFNRGAFF
TRBV9	NA	TRBJ2-3	NA	13	TGTGCCAGCAGCGTAGATGCACCCGATACGCAGTATTTT	CASSVDAPDTQYF
TRBV3-1/TRBV3-2	NA	TRBJ1-2	NA	15	TGTGCCAGCAGCCAAACTCCCGACAGTTACTATGGCTACACCTTC	CASSQTPDSYYGYTF
TRBV27	NA	TRBJ2-2	NA	14	TGTGCCAGCAGTTTCCAGTGGGTCCCCGGGGAGCTGTTTTTT	CASSFQWVPGELFF
TRBV11-2	NA	TRBJ2-7	NA	14	TGTGCCAGCAGCGTACGGACAAAAATCGGGGAGCAGTACTTC	CASSVRTKIGEQYF
TRBV9	NA	TRBJ1-6	NA	16	TGTGCCAGCAGCGCCCTCGACAGCAGTCATAATTCACCCCTCCACTTT	CASSALDSSHNSPLHF
TRBV19	NA	TRBJ2-6	TRBD1	18	TGTGCCAGTCGCCTCTTGAGACAGGGGATACCTGGGGCCAACGTCCTGACTTTC	CASRLLRQGIPGANVLTF
TRBV6-2/TRBV6-3	NA	TRBJ1-6	NA	16	TGTGCCAGCAGTTATTTTCCAGGAACCATCAATTCACCCCTCCACTTT	CASSYFPGTINSPLHF
TRBV19	few	TRBJ1-1	TRBD1	14	TGTGCCAGTAGTCCCAGGGGGTGGATGACTGAAGCTTTCTTT	CASSPRGWMTEAFF
TRBV19	NA	TRBJ1-1	NA	12	TGTGCCAGTAGTAGAAGACAGGTTGAAGCTTTCTTT	CASSRRQVEAFF
TRBV27	NA	TRBJ1-6	NA	14	TGTGCCAGCAGTTATTACAGCGGCAATTCACCCCTCCACTTT	CASSYYSGNSPLHF
TRBV5-1	NA	TRBJ2-5	NA	14	TGCGCCAGCAGCTTGGGGCAGGGAAAAGAGACCCAGTACTTC	CASSLGQGKETQYF
TRBV6-5	NA	TRBJ1-5	NA	15	TGTGCCAGCAGTCACCCACAGGGAGTTTCTCAGCCCCAGCATTTT	CASSHPQGVSQPQHF
TRBV24-1	NA	TRBJ1-5	NA	13	TGTGCCACCAGTGATTTTGGAAATCAGCCCCAGCATTTT	CATSDFGNQPQHF
TRBV24-1	once	TRBJ2-1	NA	13	TGTGCCACCAGTGAGTCACGGCCCCCAAGGGAGTTCTTC	CATSESRPPREFF
TRBV2	NA	TRBJ1-5	NA	14	TGTGCCAGCAGCGAACGAACGGGAGAACAGCCCCAGCATTTT	CASSERTGEQPQHF
TRBV7-2	NA	TRBJ2-2	TRBD2	16	TGTGCCAGCACCCACGGACTAGCGGGCAACACCGGGGAGCTGTTTTTT	CASTHGLAGNTGELFF
TRBV19	NA	TRBJ2-3	TRBD1	15	TGTGCCACGTGGACCACAGGGGGCTCAGGAGATACGCAGTATTTT	CATWTTGGSGDTQYF
TRBV3-1/TRBV3-2	NA	TRBJ2-3	NA	15	TGTGCCAGCAGCCCAGGGACGGTATCTGCAGATACGCAGTATTTT	CASSPGTVSADTQYF
TRBV7-8	NA	TRBJ2-6	TRBD2	19	TGTGCCAGCATACCGAGAATCGCGGGGGGATGGATAGGGGCCAACGTCCTGACTTTC	CASIPRIAGGWIGANVLTF
TRBV5-4	NA	TRBJ1-1	TRBD1	15	TGTGCCAGCAGCATCGGACAGGAGAGGAACACTGAAGCTTTCTTT	CASSIGQERNTEAFF
TRBV7-9	NA	TRBJ1-4	NA	16	TGTGCCAGCAGACTCTACCGGGGAAGGGATCGAGAAAAACTGTTTTTT	CASRLYRGRDREKLFF
TRBV12-5	NA	TRBJ2-1	NA	17	TGTGCTAGTGGTCCCGTGTTAACGACAGGTTTGCCCAATGAGCAGTTCTTC	CASGPVLTTGLPNEQFF
TRBV7-2	NA	TRBJ2-3	NA	14	TGTGCCAGCAGCTCCGGCTCCAGGTTTGATACGCAGTATTTT	CASSSGSRFDTQYF
TRBV18	NA	TRBJ1-2	NA	16	TGTGCCAGCTCACCACCGGGGGCCGGTTTTTCTTATGGCTACACCTTC	CASSPPGAGFSYGYTF
TRBV3-1/TRBV3-2	NA	TRBJ1-2	NA	11	TGTGCCAGCAGCCAAGACGTGGCCATAACCTTC	CASSQDVAITF
TRBV7-2	NA	TRBJ2-7	NA	14	TGTGCCAGCAGCCGTAGTCGTAGTCTTTACGAGCAGTACTTC	CASSRSRSLYEQYF